This T cell receptor beta chain originates from a study of cytomegalovirus exposure and HLA in healthy donors. This CDR3 has 17 amino acids. Per the germline V gene, CDR1 is SEHNR and CDR2 is FQNEAQ (reference sequence). With 8 bases clipped from V and 5 bases from J, the junction kept 18 bases outside the gene matches. On this clone: Its antigen is not identified.

Use of 60 Vbeta and 13 Jbeta primers characterized the PCR. The repertoire was sequenced with immunoSEQ multiplex PCR; TCRdb's copy has only in-frame clones and lacks some. Reported are approximately 120,000 clones; the ten largest clones contain under 3.5%. Overall study findings and caveats: Rarity held for most TCR sequences, but there were some public TCRs that occurred in many donors. Prior analysis indicated that the majority of TCR beta V segments exhibited productivity approximately 90% or approximately 30% of the time. Later on, an analysis showed TCR association rates differing by HLA locus, with DRB1 the most and HLA-C the fewest.

Sequenced input: PBMCs. The gene calls are TRBV7-9 and TRBJ2-3; TRBD2 matches at 8 bases. The receptor's source is a man aged 25 to 40 in good health and CMV-seronegative. The CDR3 reads CASELRTGGPRGDTQYF. As DNA, the CDR3 is TGTGCCAGCGAGCTTAGAACGGGAGGGCCCAGGGGAGATACGCAGTATTTT.